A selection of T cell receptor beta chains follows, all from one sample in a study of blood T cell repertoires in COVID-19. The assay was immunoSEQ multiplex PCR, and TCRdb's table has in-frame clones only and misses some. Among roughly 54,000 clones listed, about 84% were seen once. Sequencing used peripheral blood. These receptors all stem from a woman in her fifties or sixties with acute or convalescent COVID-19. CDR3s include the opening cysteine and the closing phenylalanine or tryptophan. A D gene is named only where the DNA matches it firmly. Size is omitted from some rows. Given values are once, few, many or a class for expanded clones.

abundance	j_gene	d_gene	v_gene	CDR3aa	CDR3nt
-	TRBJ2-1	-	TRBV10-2	CASSESRRNEQFF	TGCGCCAGCAGTGAGTCGAGAAGAAATGAGCAGTTCTTC
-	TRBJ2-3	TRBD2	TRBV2	CASSEGLAGVDTQYF	TGTGCCAGCAGTGAAGGACTAGCGGGAGTTGATACGCAGTATTTT
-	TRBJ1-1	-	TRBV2	CASIRGNTMNTEAFF	TGTGCCAGCATAAGGGGGAATACTATGAACACTGAAGCTTTCTTT
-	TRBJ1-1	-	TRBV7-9	CASSLRGPSQQGAFF	TGTGCCAGCAGCTTGAGAGGTCCGTCACAACAGGGAGCTTTCTTT
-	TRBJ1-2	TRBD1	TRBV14	CASSQGRGLGYTF	TGTGCCAGCAGCCAAGGCAGGGGGCTAGGCTACACCTTC
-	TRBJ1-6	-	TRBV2	CASRMGGSNSPLHF	TGTGCCAGCAGGATGGGGGGATCAAATTCACCCCTCCACTTT
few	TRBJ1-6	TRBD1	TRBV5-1	CASSLAPTGNNSPLHF	TGCGCCAGCAGCTTGGCTCCGACAGGGAATAATTCACCCCTCCACTTT
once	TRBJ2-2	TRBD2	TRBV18	CASSPTSGGNTGELFF	TGTGCCAGCTCACCGACTAGCGGGGGGAACACCGGGGAGCTGTTTTTT
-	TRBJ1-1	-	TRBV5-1	CASSLGQGFVTEAFF	TGCGCCAGCAGCTTGGGTCAGGGCTTTGTAACTGAAGCTTTCTTT
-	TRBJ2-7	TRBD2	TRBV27	CASSLRAGDLSYEQYF	TGTGCCAGCAGTTTACGAGCGGGGGATTTATCCTACGAGCAGTACTTC
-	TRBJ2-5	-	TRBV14	CASSLPYGSGLQETQYF	TGTGCCAGCAGCCTCCCTTACGGGTCAGGGCTACAAGAGACCCAGTACTTC
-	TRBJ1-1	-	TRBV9	CASSVGGENTEAFF	TGTGCCAGCAGCGTAGGCGGGGAGAACACTGAAGCTTTCTTT
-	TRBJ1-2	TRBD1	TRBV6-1	CASSDTGTGGYYGYTF	TGTGCCAGCAGTGACACCGGGACAGGGGGGTATTATGGCTACACCTTC
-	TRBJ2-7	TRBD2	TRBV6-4	CASSDSLAGGSPSSYEQYF	TGTGCCAGCAGTGACAGTCTAGCGGGAGGGTCCCCAAGCTCCTACGAGCAGTACTTC
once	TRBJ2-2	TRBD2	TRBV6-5	CASSYWGGTSGELFF	TGTGCCAGCAGTTACTGGGGAGGGACTAGCGGGGAGCTGTTTTTT
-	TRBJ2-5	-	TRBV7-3	CASSLGAKETQYF	TGTGCCAGCAGCCTAGGGGCGAAGGAGACCCAGTACTTC
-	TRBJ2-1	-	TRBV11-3	CASSSTYLGSSYNEQFF	TGTGCCAGCAGCTCTACCTACCTAGGGAGCTCCTACAATGAGCAGTTCTTC
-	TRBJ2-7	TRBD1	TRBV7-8	CASSLGQGSFGQYF	TGTGCCAGCAGCCTGGGACAGGGGAGTTTCGGGCAGTACTTC
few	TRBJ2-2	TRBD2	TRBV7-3	CASSWTSTTGELFF	TGTGCCAGCAGCTGGACTAGCACCACCGGGGAGCTGTTTTTT
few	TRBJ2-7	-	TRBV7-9	CASSLQGHEQYF	TGTGCCAGCAGCTTACAGGGCCACGAGCAGTACTTC
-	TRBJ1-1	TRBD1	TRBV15	CATSGTVNTEAFF	TGTGCCACCTCCGGGACAGTGAACACTGAAGCTTTCTTT
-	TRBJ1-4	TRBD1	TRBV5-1	CASSSQGTGGEKLFF	TGCGCCAGCAGCTCGCAGGGGACAGGGGGTGAAAAACTGTTTTTT
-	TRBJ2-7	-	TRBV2	CASSLDWGDEQYF	TGTGCCAGCAGTCTAGACTGGGGGGACGAGCAGTACTTC
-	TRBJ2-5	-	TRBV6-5	CASSYKGVKTQYF	TGTGCCAGCAGTTATAAAGGGGTAAAGACCCAGTACTTC
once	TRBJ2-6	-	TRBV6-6	CASTNRGGANVLTF	TGTGCCAGCACCAACCGGGGGGGGGCCAACGTCCTGACTTTC
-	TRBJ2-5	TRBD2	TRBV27	CASSPTGGALGETQYF	TGTGCCAGCAGTCCCACGGGAGGGGCCCTTGGAGAGACCCAGTACTTC
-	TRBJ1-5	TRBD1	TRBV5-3	CARVIPGQVCSNQPQHF	TGTGCCAGAGTGATTCCGGGACAGGTTTGTAGCAATCAGCCCCAGCATTTT
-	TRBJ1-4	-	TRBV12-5	CASGDGRHIATNEKLFF	TGTGCTAGTGGGGATGGAAGACACATTGCAACTAATGAAAAACTGTTTTTT
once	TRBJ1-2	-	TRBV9	CASSLTPTEHGYTF	TGTGCCAGCAGCTTAACCCCCACAGAGCATGGCTACACCTTC
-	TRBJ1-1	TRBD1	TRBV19	CANRTGFPPNTEAFF	TGTGCCAACCGGACAGGGTTTCCCCCGAACACTGAAGCTTTCTTT
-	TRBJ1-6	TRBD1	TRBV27	CASSPLQGADSPLHF	TGTGCCAGCAGCCCCTTGCAGGGGGCTGATTCACCCCTCCACTTT